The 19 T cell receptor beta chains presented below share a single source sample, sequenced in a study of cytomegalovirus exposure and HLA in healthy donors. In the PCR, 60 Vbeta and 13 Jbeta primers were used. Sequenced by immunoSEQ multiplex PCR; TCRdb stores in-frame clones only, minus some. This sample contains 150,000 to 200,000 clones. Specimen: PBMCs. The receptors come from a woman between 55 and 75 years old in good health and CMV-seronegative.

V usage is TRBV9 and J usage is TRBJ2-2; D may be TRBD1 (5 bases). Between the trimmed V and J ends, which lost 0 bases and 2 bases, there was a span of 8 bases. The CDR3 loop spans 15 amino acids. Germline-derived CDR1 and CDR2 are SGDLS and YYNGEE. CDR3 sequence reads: CASSVEGQNTGELFF. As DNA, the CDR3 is TGTGCCAGCAGCGTAGAGGGGCAAAACACCGGGGAGCTGTTTTTT.

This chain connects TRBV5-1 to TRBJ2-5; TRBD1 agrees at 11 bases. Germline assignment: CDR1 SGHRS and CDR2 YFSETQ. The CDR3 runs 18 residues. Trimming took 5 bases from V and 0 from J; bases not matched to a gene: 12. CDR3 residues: CASSRRTGGLIYQETQYF. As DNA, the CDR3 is TGCGCCAGCAGTAGGAGGACAGGGGGCCTCATTTACCAAGAGACCCAGTACTTC.

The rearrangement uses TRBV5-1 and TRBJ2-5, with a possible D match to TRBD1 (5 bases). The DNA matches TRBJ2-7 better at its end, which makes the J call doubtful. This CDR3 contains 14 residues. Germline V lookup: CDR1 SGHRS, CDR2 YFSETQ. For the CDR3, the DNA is TGCGCCAGCAGCCTAGGGGTACGGGCCTACGAGCAGTACTTC. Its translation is CASSLGVRAYEQYF.

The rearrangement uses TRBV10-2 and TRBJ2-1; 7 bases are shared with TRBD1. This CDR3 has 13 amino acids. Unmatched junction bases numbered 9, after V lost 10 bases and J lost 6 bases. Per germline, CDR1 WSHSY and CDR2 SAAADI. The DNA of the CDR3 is TGCGCCACAATACGGGACAGCTCCAATGAGCAGTTCTTC. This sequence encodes CATIRDSSNEQFF.

In nucleotides, the CDR3 is TGTGCCAGCAGCCCCGAGAGGGGGTACAATGAGCAGTTCTTC. It yields the protein CASSPERGYNEQFF. The gene calls are TRBV9 and TRBJ2-1; D is perhaps TRBD1 (6 bases). Germline CDR1 reads SGDLS; CDR2 reads YYNGEE. V lost 4 bases and J lost 4, with 12 bases in between. The CDR3 covers 14 residues.

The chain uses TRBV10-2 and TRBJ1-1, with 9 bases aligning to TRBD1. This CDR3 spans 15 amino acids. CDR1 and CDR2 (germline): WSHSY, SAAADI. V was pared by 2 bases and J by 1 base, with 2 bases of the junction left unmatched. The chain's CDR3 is CASSEKDRGNTEAFF. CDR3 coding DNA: TGCGCCAGCAGTGAGAAGGACAGGGGGAACACTGAAGCTTTCTTT.

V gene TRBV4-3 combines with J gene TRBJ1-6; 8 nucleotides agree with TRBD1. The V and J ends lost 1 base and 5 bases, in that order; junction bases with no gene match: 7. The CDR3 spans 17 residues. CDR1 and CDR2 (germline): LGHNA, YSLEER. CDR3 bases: TGCGCCAGCAGCCAAGTTCAGGGGGCGGGAAATAATTCACCCCTCCACTTT. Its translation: CASSQVQGAGNNSPLHF.

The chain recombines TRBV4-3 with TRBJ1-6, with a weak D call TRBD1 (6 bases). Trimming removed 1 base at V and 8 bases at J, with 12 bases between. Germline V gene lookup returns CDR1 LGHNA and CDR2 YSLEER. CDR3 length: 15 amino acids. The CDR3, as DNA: TGCGCCAGCAGCCAAGTTCTGGGGGCTCATTCACCCCTCCACTTT. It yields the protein CASSQVLGAHSPLHF.

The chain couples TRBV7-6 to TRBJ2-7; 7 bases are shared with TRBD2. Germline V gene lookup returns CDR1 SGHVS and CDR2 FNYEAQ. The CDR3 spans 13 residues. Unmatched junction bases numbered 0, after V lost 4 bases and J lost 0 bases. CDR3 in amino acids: CASSWGGSYEQYF. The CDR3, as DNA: TGTGCCAGCAGCTGGGGGGGCTCCTACGAGCAGTACTTC. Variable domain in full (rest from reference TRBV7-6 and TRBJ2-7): GAGVSQSPRYKVTKRGQDVALRCDPISGHVSLYWYRQALGQGPEFLTYFNYEAQQDKSGLPNDRFSAERPEGSISTLTIQRTEQRDSAMYRCASSWGGSYEQYFGPGTRLTVT.

The CDR3 region is CAISEYQDQPQHF. The CDR3 coding sequence is TGTGCCATCAGTGAATATCAGGATCAGCCCCAGCATTTT. The chain is built from TRBV10-3 and TRBJ1-5, with no clear D. The CDR3 extends over 13 amino acids. Germline CDR1 is ENHRY and CDR2 is SYGVKD. V gave up 3 bases and J gave up 5 bases, with 8 bases separating them.

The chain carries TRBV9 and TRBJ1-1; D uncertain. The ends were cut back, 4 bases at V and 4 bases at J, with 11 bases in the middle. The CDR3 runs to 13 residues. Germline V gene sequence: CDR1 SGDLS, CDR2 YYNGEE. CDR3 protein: CASSPHAVTEAFF. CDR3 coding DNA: TGTGCCAGCAGCCCCCACGCGGTCACTGAAGCTTTCTTT.

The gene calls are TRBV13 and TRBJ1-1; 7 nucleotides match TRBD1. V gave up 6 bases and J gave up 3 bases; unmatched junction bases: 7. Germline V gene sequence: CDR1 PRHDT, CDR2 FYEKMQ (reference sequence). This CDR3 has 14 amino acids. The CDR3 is CASSRTRGDTEAFF. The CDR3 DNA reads TGTGCCAGCAGTCGAACCAGGGGGGACACTGAAGCTTTCTTT.

CDR3 nucleotides: TGTGCCAGCAGTGAACGGTCGAACACTGAAGCTTTCTTT. Protein: CASSERSNTEAFF. V and J are TRBV6-1 and TRBJ1-1; D gene ambiguous. The CDR3 runs 13 residues. Trimming took 2 bases from V and 1 from J, leaving 5 bases between them. CDR1 MNHNS and CDR2 SASEGT come from the germline V gene.

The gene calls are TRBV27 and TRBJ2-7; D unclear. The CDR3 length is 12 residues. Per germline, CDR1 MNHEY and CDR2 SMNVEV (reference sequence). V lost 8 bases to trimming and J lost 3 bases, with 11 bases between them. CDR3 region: CASRQVFYEQYF. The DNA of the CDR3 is TGTGCCAGCCGGCAGGTCTTCTACGAGCAGTACTTC.

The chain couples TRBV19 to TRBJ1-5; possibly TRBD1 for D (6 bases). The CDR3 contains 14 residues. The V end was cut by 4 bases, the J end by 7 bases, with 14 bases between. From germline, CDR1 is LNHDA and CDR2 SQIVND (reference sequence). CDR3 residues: CASSRVGGLQPQHF. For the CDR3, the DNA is TGTGCCAGTAGTAGGGTTGGGGGCCTCCAGCCCCAGCATTTT.

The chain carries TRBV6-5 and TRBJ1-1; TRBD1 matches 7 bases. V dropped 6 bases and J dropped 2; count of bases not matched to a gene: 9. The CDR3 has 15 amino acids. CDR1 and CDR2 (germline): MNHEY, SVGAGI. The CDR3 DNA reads TGTGCCAGCAGGATGAACAGGGGTCCCAACACTGAAGCTTTCTTT. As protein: CASRMNRGPNTEAFF.

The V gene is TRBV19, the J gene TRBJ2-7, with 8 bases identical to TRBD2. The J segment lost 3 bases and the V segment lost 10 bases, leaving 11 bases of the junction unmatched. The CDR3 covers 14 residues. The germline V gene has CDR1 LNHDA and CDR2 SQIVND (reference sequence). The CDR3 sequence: CAISRTSGGYEQYF. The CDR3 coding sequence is TGTGCCATTTCTAGGACCAGCGGGGGCTACGAGCAGTACTTC.

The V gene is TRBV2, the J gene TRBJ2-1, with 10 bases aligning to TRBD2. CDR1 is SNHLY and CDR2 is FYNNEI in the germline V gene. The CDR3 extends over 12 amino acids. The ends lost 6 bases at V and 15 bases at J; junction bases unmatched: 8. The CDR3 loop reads CASRGLAGVVFF. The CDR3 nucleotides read TGTGCCAGCAGAGGGCTAGCGGGAGTGGTGTTCTTC.

Written as DNA, the CDR3 is TGTGCCAGCAGCGCGGGAGGGTCGAGCACTGAAGCTTTCTTT. Amino acids: CASSAGGSSTEAFF. The V and J genes are TRBV9 and TRBJ1-1; D is unclear. This CDR3 region has 14 residues. V lost 3 bases and J 4 bases, leaving 13 bases between the germline ends. Germline CDR1 and CDR2: SGDLS and YYNGEE.